The sequence of this TCR beta chain was determined in a study of graft-versus-host responses after intestinal transplantation. Germline CDR1 is MNHNS and CDR2 is SASEGT. Trimming left V 0 bases short and J 0 bases short, with 8 bases between. The CDR3 loop spans 15 amino acids. Data came from immunoSEQ multiplex PCR; TCRdb stores just in-frame clones and leaves some out. The sample records about 86,000 clones, 88% being singletons. As for this clone: What it binds is not known.

This receptor was taken from a human donor who was the organ donor for an intestinal transplant. This specimen was unstimulated CD4+ T cells sorted from spleen or lymph node cells, taken before transplant. The chain uses TRBV6-1 and TRBJ1-1; D gene uncertain. Here the CDR3 DNA reads TGTGCCAGCAGTGAAGCACGGGTCATGAACACTGAAGCTTTCTTT. The encoded protein is CASSEARVMNTEAFF.